This T cell receptor beta chain was retrieved from a study of T cell responses to AZD1222 COVID-19 vaccine. Regarding the study as a whole: Nearly half of spike-specific TCRs reportedly go after variant regions that carry no mutations. Baseline serology detected seropositivity in only six AZD1222 recipients.

TCRdb keeps only in-frame clones here, not all; method: immunoSEQ multiplex PCR. This table holds 80,000 to 95,000 clones, under 90% found once. Comments on this clone: Its antigen is currently unknown.

This CDR3 is built from 13 residues. Deletions cut 4 bases from V and 0 bases from J, with 5 bases between. Germline V lookup: CDR1 SGHRS, CDR2 YFSETQ. The V call is TRBV5-1, the J call TRBJ1-3, with D uncertain. The sequence was collected from an adult in good health. The source was peripheral blood, collected on day 0 of MenACWY control vaccination. DNA of the CDR3: TGCGCCAGCAGCGACGGCTCTGGAAACACCATATATTTT. It codes for CASSDGSGNTIYF. Looking up the rest from reference TRBV5-1 and TRBJ1-3 gives the full variable domain: KAGVTQTPRYLIKTRGQQVTLSCSPISGHRSVSWYQQTPGQGLQFLFEYFSETQRNKGNFPGRFSGRQFSNSRSEMNVSTLELGDSALYLCASSDGSGNTIYFGEGSWLTVV.